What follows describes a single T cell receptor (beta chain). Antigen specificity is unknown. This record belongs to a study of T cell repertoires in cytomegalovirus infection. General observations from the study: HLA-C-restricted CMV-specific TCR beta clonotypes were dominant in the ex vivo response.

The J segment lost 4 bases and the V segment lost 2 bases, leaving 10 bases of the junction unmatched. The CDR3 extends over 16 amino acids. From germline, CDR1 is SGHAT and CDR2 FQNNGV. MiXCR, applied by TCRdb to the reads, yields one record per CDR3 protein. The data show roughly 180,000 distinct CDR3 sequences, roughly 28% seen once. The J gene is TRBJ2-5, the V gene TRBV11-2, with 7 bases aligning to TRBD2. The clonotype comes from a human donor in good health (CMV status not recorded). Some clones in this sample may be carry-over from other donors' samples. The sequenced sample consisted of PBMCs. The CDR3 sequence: CASSLPSGRLRETQYF. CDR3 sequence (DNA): TGTGCCAGCAGCTTACCTAGCGGTCGACTACGAGAGACCCAGTACTTC.